The following is a T cell receptor (beta chain) sequence with its context. Antigen specificity is unknown. These data are taken from a study of shared clonotypes between healthy human individuals. General study findings and limits: Clonotypes shared by all four sorted-subset donors had higher generation probabilities than non-shared clonotypes.

Data came from immunoSEQ multiplex PCR; TCRdb stores just in-frame clones and leaves some out. The table includes 2 million to 2.5 million clones, approximately 93% detected once. The sequenced sample was naive CD4+ T cells from PBMCs. Subset: CD45RA+ positively selected. This sequence was found in a man younger than 35 in good health. Some clones in this sample may be carry-over from other donors' samples.

The CDR3 nucleotides are TGTGCCAGCGGACAGCGGCTTGGTAATGGCTACACCTTC. Amino acid sequence: CASGQRLGNGYTF. The gene calls are TRBV5-4 and TRBJ1-2; TRBD1 is a possible D gene (6 bases). The germline V and J ends were trimmed by 7 bases and 6 bases, with 16 bases remaining between them. Germline assignment: CDR1 SGHNT and CDR2 YYREEE (reference sequence). CDR3 length: 13 amino acids.